One T cell receptor (beta chain) is described in this entry. The data originate from a study of blood T cell repertoires in COVID-19. Some clones are missing from TCRdb's copy, which holds only in-frame ones; the method was immunoSEQ multiplex PCR. The sample includes just under 40,000 clones, more than 75% of them seen just once. The source material was peripheral blood. The clonotype originates from a man aged 45-65 years with active or convalescent COVID-19.

CDR3: CACGRAGDTEAFF. DNA for the CDR3: TGTGCCTGCGGACGCGCGGGGGACACTGAAGCTTTCTTT. V usage is TRBV6-5 and J usage is TRBJ1-1; D possibly corresponds to TRBD1 (5 bases). Germline V gene sequence: CDR1 MNHEY, CDR2 SVGAGI. With 11 bases removed from V and 3 bases from J, the gap between germline ends came to 16 bases. This CDR3 is built from 13 residues.